The next 14 T cell receptor beta chains were all read from a single sample in a study of radiation and T cells in renal cell carcinoma. The method was immunoSEQ multiplex PCR; TCRdb's version includes in-frame clones alone and lacks a portion of them. The sample lists 130,000 to 150,000 clones; 88% were seen once. Described time point: baseline pretreatment blood. The sample's treatment: 15 Gy SBRT to primary tumor, nephrectomy 4 weeks later. Sequencing was performed on blood, taken from a patient whose treatment included radiotherapy and nephrectomy. These receptors were collected from a woman in her 70s with renal cell carcinoma.

The J gene is TRBJ2-7, the V gene TRBV10-3; 9 nucleotides align to TRBD1. The V gene's germline CDR1 is ENHRY and CDR2 SYGVKD. V lost 1 base, J lost 0 bases, and 7 bases stayed unmatched. The CDR3 runs 17 residues. CDR3 loop: CAISEWGQGAHSYEQYF. The CDR3 nucleotides read TGTGCCATCAGTGAGTGGGGACAGGGAGCCCACTCCTACGAGCAGTACTTC.

The chain carries TRBV5-4 and TRBJ2-7; TRBD2 agrees at 8 bases. V lost 3 bases and J lost 7; bases outside the gene matches: 6. Germline V gene sequence: CDR1 SGHNT, CDR2 YYREEE (reference sequence). CDR3 length: 13 residues. CDR3 residues: CASSSGGVNEQYF. Written as DNA, the CDR3 is TGTGCCAGCAGCTCGGGGGGGGTTAATGAGCAGTACTTC.

This clone is a singleton in its sample. The chain combines TRBV19 with TRBJ1-5; 9 bases align to TRBD1. The J segment lost 2 bases and the V segment lost 3 bases, leaving 11 bases of the junction unmatched. The CDR3 loop spans 18 amino acids. Germline V CDR1 and CDR2: LNHDA, SQIVND (reference sequence). The CDR3 loop is CASSMRVGQGIGNQPQHF. DNA of the CDR3: TGTGCCAGTAGTATGAGGGTCGGACAGGGGATCGGCAATCAGCCCCAGCATTTT.

The V call is TRBV27, the J call TRBJ2-1, with TRBD2 matching 9 bases. With V trimmed by 6 bases and J by 1 base, 10 bases remained unmatched. This CDR3 contains 17 residues. Germline CDR1 is MNHEY and CDR2 is SMNVEV (reference sequence). CDR3 residues: CASSPSRLAASYNEQFF. The CDR3, as DNA: TGTGCCAGCAGCCCCTCTCGACTAGCGGCTTCCTACAATGAGCAGTTCTTC.

The chain carries TRBV6-6 and TRBJ2-7, with 8 bases matching TRBD2. There are 16 residues in the CDR3. V gave up 0 bases and J gave up 5 bases; unmatched junction bases: 9. Germline V lookup: CDR1 MNHNY, CDR2 SVGAGI (reference sequence). The CDR3 nucleotides read TGTGCCAGCAGTTACTCGGACCGGGGGGGCCCGAACGAGCAGTACTTC. Translating gives CASSYSDRGGPNEQYF.

In regard to this clone: Other nucleotide sequences from this sample produce the same CDR3. V is TRBV30 and J is TRBJ1-5; a possible D gene is TRBD1 (5 bases). This CDR3 comprises 13 residues. Looked up from germline, CDR1 is GTSNPN and CDR2 is SVGIG (reference sequence). The ends were cut back, 4 bases at V and 2 bases at J, with 9 bases in the middle. CDR3 coding DNA: TGTGCCTGGACCGGGGGGGGCAATCAGCCCCAGCATTTT. Translating it yields CAWTGGGNQPQHF.

This chain uses TRBV15 with TRBJ1-2, with 11 bases matching TRBD1. Germline loops: CDR1 LNHNV, CDR2 YYDKDF (reference sequence). CDR3 size: 15 residues. After removal of 4 bases from V and 10 bases from J, the junction contained 11 bases not matched to a gene. CDR3 sequence: CATSTAGTGGKDYTF. As DNA, the CDR3 is TGTGCCACCAGCACCGCCGGGACAGGGGGTAAAGACTACACCTTC.

In its sample, this clone was seen once. The V gene is TRBV7-2, the J gene TRBJ1-5; D unresolved. This CDR3 comprises 13 residues. Germline CDR1 is SGHTA and CDR2 is FQGNSA. The ends were cut back, 4 bases at V and 2 bases at J, with 6 bases in the middle. CDR3 in DNA: TGTGCCAGCAGCTGGGGAGGCAATCAGCCCCAGCATTTT. It specifies CASSWGGNQPQHF.

This clone came up once. This rearrangement joins TRBV9 to TRBJ2-7; D is perhaps TRBD1 or TRBD2 (5 bases each). V was shortened by 3 bases and J by 0 bases, with 10 bases between the two germline ends. The CDR3 is 14 amino acids. Germline assignment: CDR1 SGDLS and CDR2 YYNGEE. CDR3 in DNA: TGTGCCAGCAGCGGTGGGGGTCCCTCCTACGAGCAGTACTTC. This encodes CASSGGGPSYEQYF.

This clone showed up just once. The chain has TRBV11-2 and TRBJ2-3; TRBD2 agrees at 13 bases. Germline V lookup: CDR1 SGHAT, CDR2 FQNNGV. This CDR3 comprises 15 residues. V shed 4 bases, J shed 3 bases, and the junction held 1 base outside the gene matches. Here the CDR3 reads CASSWGLAGTDTQYF. The CDR3 DNA reads as TGTGCCAGCAGCTGGGGACTAGCGGGGACAGATACGCAGTATTTT.

The chain uses TRBV11-2 and TRBJ1-3; no reliable D call. The V gene's germline CDR1 is SGHAT and CDR2 FQNNGV. With 1 base removed from V and 0 bases from J, the gap between germline ends came to 7 bases. The CDR3 totals 15 residues. Here the CDR3 DNA reads TGTGCCAGCAGCTTAGGCGGTGACTCTGGAAACACCATATATTTT. It yields the protein CASSLGGDSGNTIYF.

This clone showed up just once. The genes are TRBV11-2 and TRBJ2-7; D is perhaps TRBD1 or TRBD2 (5 bases each). This CDR3 spans 14 amino acids. Germline CDR1 is SGHAT and CDR2 is FQNNGV. Trimming left V 1 base short and J 3 bases short, with 10 bases between. The CDR3 sequence is CASSLVGTVYEQYF. The CDR3 DNA reads as TGTGCCAGCAGCTTAGTAGGGACCGTCTACGAGCAGTACTTC.

J is TRBJ2-2 and V is TRBV5-1; D is perhaps TRBD2 (6 bases). The CDR3 is made up of 13 amino acids. Germline V gene sequence: CDR1 SGHRS, CDR2 YFSETQ. Trimming pared 1 base from V and 6 bases from J, leaving 7 bases between. The CDR3 loop reads CASSLREAGELFF. The CDR3 nucleotides read TGCGCCAGCAGCTTGAGGGAGGCCGGGGAGCTGTTTTTT.

This clone was counted between two and nine times. The chain couples TRBV7-2 to TRBJ1-1; 9 nucleotides match TRBD1. V dropped 8 bases and J dropped 1; count of bases not matched to a gene: 2. This CDR3 has 13 amino acids. Germline V gene sequence: CDR1 SGHTA, CDR2 FQGNSA. The CDR3 coding sequence is TGTGCCAGCGGGGGACAGGGGAACACTGAAGCTTTCTTT. Translated, it gives CASGGQGNTEAFF.